These 9 T cell receptor beta chains came from one sample sequenced in a study of blood T cell repertoires in COVID-19. This table comes from immunoSEQ multiplex PCR, and its TCRdb copy is limited to in-frame clones, with some not included. The sample holds some 200,000 clones, 89% seen once. Sequencing was carried out using PBMCs or T cells enriched from blood (not recorded which). These receptors all come from a woman younger than 35 who had recovered from COVID-19.

This rearrangement joins TRBV27 to TRBJ1-2; D ambiguous. The germline gives CDR1 MNHEY, CDR2 SMNVEV (reference sequence). There are 13 residues in the CDR3. V lost 5 bases, J lost 3 bases, and 10 bases lay in between. The CDR3 region is CASSLDADYGYTF. In DNA, the CDR3 is TGTGCCAGCAGTCTAGACGCCGACTATGGCTACACCTTC.

This clone appeared a few times. V usage is TRBV25-1 and J usage is TRBJ1-1; 8 nucleotides match TRBD1. This CDR3 has 18 residues. V dropped 6 bases and J dropped 0; count of bases not matched to a gene: 15. Germline V gene sequence: CDR1 MGHDK, CDR2 SYGVNS. CDR3 nucleotides: TGTGCCAGCAGCCACAATGACCGAGACAGGGGTTTGAACACTGAAGCTTTCTTT. Encoded protein: CASSHNDRDRGLNTEAFF.

The chain couples TRBV19 to TRBJ1-6; 7 bases fit TRBD1. V lost 3 bases and J lost 7; bases outside the gene matches: 6. Germline CDR1 reads LNHDA; CDR2 reads SQIVND (reference sequence). This CDR3 comprises 15 residues. As DNA, the CDR3 is TGTGCCAGTAGTATTTACCCAGGGGGGAATTCACCCCTCCACTTT. Encoded protein: CASSIYPGGNSPLHF.

V usage is TRBV12-5 and J usage is TRBJ2-7, with D tentatively TRBD1 (6 bases). There are 15 residues in the CDR3. Trimming shortened V by 6 bases and J by 6 bases, and 21 bases separated the two germline ends. Per the germline V gene, CDR1 is LGHNT and CDR2 is FRNRAP. The CDR3 reads CASGLVVGQSREQYF. CDR3 in DNA: TGTGCTAGTGGCCTAGTGGTGGGACAAAGTCGCGAGCAGTACTTC.

V usage is TRBV5-5 and J usage is TRBJ2-3; TRBD2 might be the D (5 bases). Germline values: CDR1 SGHKS, CDR2 YYEKEE (reference sequence). The V end lost 4 bases, the J end lost 2 bases, and 11 bases lay between the germline ends. The CDR3 totals 14 residues. CDR3 bases: TGTGCCAGCAGCCACCGGGATCTCACAGATACGCAGTATTTT. Protein sequence: CASSHRDLTDTQYF. The whole variable domain, filled in from reference TRBV5-5 and TRBJ2-3, reads DAGVTQSPTHLIKTRGQQVTLRCSPISGHKSVSWYQQVLGQGPQFIFQYYEKEERGRGNFPDRFSARQFPNYSSELNVNALLLGDSALYLCASSHRDLTDTQYFGPGTRLTVL.

This clone was observed a handful of times. The chain carries TRBV29-1 and TRBJ2-7; the match to TRBD1 covers 9 bases. The CDR3 length is 13 residues. V lost 6 bases and J lost 4; bases outside the gene matches: 7. The germline gives CDR1 SQVTM, CDR2 ANQGSEA. CDR3 nucleotides: TGCAGCGTCCGGACAGGGGAAGATTACGAGCAGTACTTC. This gives the protein CSVRTGEDYEQYF.

CDR3 coding DNA: TGTGCCAGTAGTCCGGGAGGGAGGGGAGCGGGAGCTTTCTTT. It codes for CASSPGGRGAGAFF. The chain combines TRBV19 with TRBJ1-1; D might be TRBD1 (5 bases). The CDR3 runs to 14 residues. Germline V gene sequence: CDR1 LNHDA, CDR2 SQIVND (reference sequence). The ends were cut back, 5 bases at V and 10 bases at J, with 20 bases in the middle.

The gene calls are TRBV18 and TRBJ2-2; D is perhaps TRBD2 (5 bases). The CDR3 is 16 amino acids. V gave up 2 bases and J gave up 0 bases, with 10 bases separating them. The germline gives CDR1 KGHSH, CDR2 LQKENI. CDR3 nucleotides: TGTGCCAGCTCACCAGTCGGGGTTGCGAACACCGGGGAGCTGTTTTTT. Its protein product is CASSPVGVANTGELFF. Full variable domain (remainder filled in from reference TRBV18 and TRBJ2-2): NAGVMQNPRHLVRRRGQEARLRCSPMKGHSHVYWYRQLPEEGLKFMVYLQKENIIDESGMPKERFSAEFPKEGPSILRIQQVVRGDSAAYFCASSPVGVANTGELFFGEGSRLTVL.

This chain links TRBV27 with TRBJ2-3; 10 nucleotides match TRBD2. The germline V gene has CDR1 MNHEY and CDR2 SMNVEV (reference sequence). This CDR3 has 17 amino acids. V lost 3 bases, J lost 4 bases, and 10 bases stayed unmatched. The CDR3 DNA reads as TGTGCCAGCAGTTTGATCCTCTTAGCGGGGGGCTCAGATACGCAGTATTTT. It translates to CASSLILLAGGSDTQYF.